These T cell receptor beta chains were read from a single sample in a study of vaccination and CD4 T cells after COVID-19. Their antigens are not known. Using its own MiXCR run on the PCR reads, TCRdb lists one record per CDR3 protein. The repertoire holds approximately 19,000 distinct CDR3 sequences, 58% seen once, with almost 10% in the top ten. The sequencing here drew on CD4+ T cells from blood, cultured in vitro, taken after SARS-CoV-2 vaccination. The receptor set was obtained from a human donor who had recovered from COVID-19. Both conserved end residues are part of each CDR3. A D gene is named only where the DNA matches it firmly. Where a row states a size, it is once, few, many or the class of an expanded clone; other rows omit it.

J gene,clone size,D gene,V gene,CDR3 DNA,CDR3 protein
TRBJ2-2,once,TRBD1,TRBV20-1,TGCAGTGCTAGAACCCTGGCAGGGGGTACCGGGGAGCTGTTTTTT,CSARTLAGGTGELFF
TRBJ2-5,few,.,TRBV7-2,TGTGCCAGCAGCTTAGTTCTAGCGGAGACCCAGTACTTC,CASSLVLAETQYF
TRBJ2-1,.,TRBD2,TRBV12-3/TRBV12-4,TGTGCCAGCAGTTATAGCGGGGGGGCACATGAGCAGTTCTTC,CASSYSGGAHEQFF
TRBJ1-1,.,.,TRBV24-1,TGTGCCAGCAGTTTAGTGACAGGAACGGGGATGAACACTGAAGCTTTCTTT,CASSLVTGTGMNTEAFF
TRBJ2-2,.,TRBD2,TRBV6-1,TGTGCCAGCAGACTAGCGGGAGTAGGTACCGGGGAGCTGTTTTTT,CASRLAGVGTGELFF
TRBJ1-5,.,.,TRBV28,TGTGCCAGCAGTCGCAGTATCGGCGGCAATCAGCCCCAGCATTTT,CASSRSIGGNQPQHF
TRBJ1-2,.,TRBD1,TRBV30,TGTGCCTGGAGTGTTCTTCACAGGGGAAACTATGGCTACACCTTC,CAWSVLHRGNYGYTF
TRBJ2-5,.,TRBD1,TRBV30,TGTGCCTGGGCGACAGGGGCTCAAGAGACCCAGTACTTC,CAWATGAQETQYF
TRBJ2-7,.,.,TRBV24-1,TGTGCCACCAGTGATAACAAACAGGGTCCAAATTCGGAGCAGTACTTC,CATSDNKQGPNSEQYF
TRBJ2-3,.,.,TRBV9,TGCGCCAGCAGCGTATTGGGCGGAGGCCAAGATACGCAGTATTTT,CASSVLGGGQDTQYF
TRBJ1-2,few,.,TRBV7-9,TGTGCCAGCAGCCCCTCGGGGACGGTCGGCTACACCTTC,CASSPSGTVGYTF
TRBJ1-5,.,.,TRBV12-3/TRBV12-4,TGTGCCAGCAGTTTTCGACAGCTCGAAAACAATCAGCCCCAGCATTTT,CASSFRQLENNQPQHF
TRBJ2-6,.,TRBD1,TRBV2,TGTGCCAGTGGGACAGGGGACTTTAAGGGCGGGGCCAACGTCCTGACTTTC,CASGTGDFKGGANVLTF
TRBJ2-1,.,.,TRBV20-1,TGCAGTGCTCAAGACATCCTTCTTATCCCCTTGAATGAGCAGTTCTTC,CSAQDILLIPLNEQFF
TRBJ1-2,.,.,TRBV14,TGTGCCAGCAGCCGGGCCAGCCAAGCTAACTATGGCTACACCTTC,CASSRASQANYGYTF
TRBJ2-2,.,.,TRBV20-1,TGCAGTGCTAGACCACCCTTTGGGGGGACCGGGGAGCTGTTTTTT,CSARPPFGGTGELFF
TRBJ2-7,once,.,TRBV7-9,TGTGCCAGCAGCTTAGTAGGGCAGACCTACGAGCAGTACTTC,CASSLVGQTYEQYF
TRBJ2-1,.,TRBD1,TRBV7-2,TGTGCCAGCAGCTCCACCCGACAGGGCCATCTTAATGAGCAGTTCTTC,CASSSTRQGHLNEQFF
TRBJ2-3,.,TRBD2,TRBV18,TGTGCCAGCTCACCACGAAGGCGGGGGAGCACAGATACGCAGTATTTT,CASSPRRRGSTDTQYF
TRBJ2-7,.,.,TRBV11-2,TGTGCCAGCAGCCTGGACAGCGGAAGGCCCTACGAGCAGTACTTC,CASSLDSGRPYEQYF
TRBJ1-6,.,.,TRBV7-2,TGTGCCAGCAGCCTGGGGGTAGGAAATTCACCCCTCCACTTT,CASSLGVGNSPLHF
TRBJ1-5,few,.,TRBV14,TGTGCCAGCAGCCCCGAGAGGGATCAGCCCCAGCATTTT,CASSPERDQPQHF